The 24 T cell receptor beta chains in this list originate from one sample, sequenced in a study of identical twins. TCRdb reprocessed the 5' RACE reads via MiXCR and lists one record per CDR3 protein. The table includes approximately 250,000 distinct CDR3 sequences, 6.5% detected once. The data were also submitted as part of a second study, on T cells expressing NK-cell markers.

Source material: CD8+ T cells sorted from blood. These receptor sequences come from a woman aged 18-29 years in good health.

The chain employs TRBV20-1 and TRBJ2-5, with TRBD1 matching 8 bases. CDR1 is DFQATT, CDR2 SNEGSKA, per germline (reference sequence). The CDR3 extends over 16 amino acids. The V gene end was trimmed by 5 bases and the J gene end by 4 bases; junction bases not matched to a gene: 15. The CDR3 loop is CSASVGQGSPIETQYF. In nucleotides, the CDR3 is TGCAGTGCTTCAGTCGGACAGGGATCCCCTATAGAGACCCAGTACTTC.

The rearrangement joins TRBV14 to TRBJ2-5, with 7 nucleotides matching TRBD2. The V gene end was trimmed by 4 bases and the J gene end by 4 bases; junction bases not matched to a gene: 9. Germline V lookup: CDR1 SGHDN, CDR2 FVKESK. This CDR3 contains 15 residues. CDR3 residues: CASSPTAGMRETQYF. The CDR3 region has the DNA TGTGCCAGCAGCCCTACAGCGGGAATGCGAGAGACCCAGTACTTC.

The genes are TRBV11-2 and TRBJ2-7; TRBD2 matches 13 bases. Germline loops: CDR1 SGHAT, CDR2 FQNNGV. This CDR3 is 19 amino acids long. The junction had 13 bases not matched to a gene; V was cut back by 5 bases and J by 0 bases. CDR3 DNA sequence: TGTGCCAGCAGCACGCGGACTAGCGGGGGTTTCCTCAGCTCCTACGAGCAGTACTTC. Translating it yields CASSTRTSGGFLSSYEQYF.

This clonotype was recorded a few times. This chain joins TRBV6-5 and TRBJ2-2; D is perhaps TRBD1 or TRBD2 (6 bases each). Germline V gives CDR1 MNHEY, CDR2 SVGAGI. The CDR3 loop spans 14 amino acids. V was pared by 2 bases and J by 5 bases, with 9 bases between. CDR3 amino acids: CASSYGGGTGELFF. The CDR3 bases are TGTGCCAGCAGTTACGGAGGGGGAACCGGGGAGCTGTTTTTT.

The chain carries TRBV19 and TRBJ2-7; D may be TRBD1 (5 bases). Trimming left V 1 base short and J 3 bases short, with 10 bases between. This CDR3 spans 14 amino acids. CDR1 LNHDA and CDR2 SQIVND come from the germline V gene (reference sequence). The CDR3: CASSIGSQGYEQYF. DNA for the CDR3: TGTGCCAGTAGTATAGGAAGCCAGGGCTACGAGCAGTACTTC.

This clonotype was detected ten times or more. The chain combines TRBV12-3 or TRBV12-4 with TRBJ1-3; TRBD1 might be the D (5 bases). The CDR3 loop spans 14 amino acids. V lost 7 bases to trimming and J lost 4 bases, with 14 bases between them. The CDR3 DNA sequence: TGTGCCAGCAAACTCGGGACGAGGGGAAACACCATATATTTT. This codes for CASKLGTRGNTIYF.

The CDR3 DNA reads as TGTGCCAGCAGGGGTACGGGTTACGAGCAGTACTTC. Protein: CASRGTGYEQYF. This chain joins TRBV9 and TRBJ2-7, with D unresolved. Trimming shortened V by 5 bases and J by 4 bases, and 10 bases separated the two germline ends. The CDR3 has 12 residues. The V gene's germline CDR1 is SGDLS and CDR2 YYNGEE.

The chain links TRBV6-2 or TRBV6-3 to TRBJ2-5; D unclear. This CDR3 has 13 amino acids. Germline CDR1 is MNHEY and CDR2 is SVGEGT. Between the trimmed V and J ends, which lost 5 bases and 1 base, there was a span of 8 bases. As DNA, the CDR3 is TGTGCCAGCAGTGGTAGGCTCCAAGAGACCCAGTACTTC. Translating it yields CASSGRLQETQYF.

In this sample, this clonotype turned up a few times. The V and J genes are TRBV2 and TRBJ2-1, with D tentatively TRBD1 (6 bases). From germline, CDR1 is SNHLY and CDR2 FYNNEI. This CDR3 comprises 14 residues. With 0 bases removed from V and 16 bases from J, the gap between germline ends came to 19 bases. The CDR3 bases are TGTGCCAGCAGTGAAGCGGTGAGGGACATAGTAGTTTTCTTC. It translates to CASSEAVRDIVVFF. The entire variable domain, with the rest obtained from reference TRBV2 and TRBJ2-1, is as follows: EPEVTQTPSHQVTQMGQEVILRCVPISNHLYFYWYRQILGQKVEFLVSFYNNEISEKSEIFDDQFSVERPDGSNFTLKIRSTKLEDSAMYFCASSEAVRDIVVFFGPGTRLTVL.

This chain joins TRBV7-6 and TRBJ2-1, with 13 bases matching TRBD2. Germline V gene data show CDR1 as SGHVS and CDR2 as FNYEAQ. V gave up 5 bases and J gave up 6 bases; unmatched junction bases: 13. This CDR3 spans 18 amino acids. The CDR3 protein is CASSPGELAGGWPNEQFF. The CDR3 coding sequence is TGTGCCAGCAGCCCTGGTGAACTAGCGGGGGGGTGGCCCAATGAGCAGTTCTTC.

This clonotype was found many times. This chain uses TRBV6-5 with TRBJ2-1, with 9 nucleotides matching TRBD2. J gave up 5 bases and V 2 bases, and 13 bases lay outside the gene matches. The CDR3 consists of 18 residues. CDR1 is MNHEY and CDR2 is SVGAGI in the germline V gene. This CDR3 is CASSYKAGGGRANNEQFF. CDR3 nucleotides: TGTGCCAGCAGTTACAAGGCTGGAGGCGGGAGGGCGAACAATGAGCAGTTCTTC.

CDR3 in amino acids: CATGLGGEQYF. For the CDR3, the DNA is TGTGCCACCGGGCTGGGCGGCGAGCAGTACTTC. V is TRBV7-8 and J is TRBJ2-7; D ambiguous. The CDR3 totals 11 residues. Per germline, CDR1 SGHVS and CDR2 FQNEAQ. Trimming cost V 10 bases and J 6 bases, with 13 bases left between them.

The rearrangement links TRBV12-3 or TRBV12-4 to TRBJ2-5; 8 bases match TRBD2. The CDR3 consists of 15 residues. The junction had 9 bases not matched to a gene; V was cut back by 6 bases and J by 3 bases. CDR3 region: CASSSTSGFEETQYF. In DNA form, the CDR3 reads TGTGCCAGCAGCTCTACTAGCGGATTTGAAGAGACCCAGTACTTC.

This chain joins TRBV6-1 and TRBJ2-7; 8 nucleotides align to TRBD2. The trim removed 4 bases at V and 2 bases at J, leaving 10 bases unmatched. CDR1 is MNHNS and CDR2 is SASEGT in the germline V gene. CDR3 length: 16 residues. The CDR3 region is CASSGTLTSVAYEQYF. The CDR3 DNA is TGTGCCAGCAGTGGCACCCTGACTAGCGTTGCCTACGAGCAGTACTTC.

Remarks on this clonotype: Germline is not matched at one junction end, which may reflect a read error. The chain couples TRBV7-9 to TRBJ2-7, with 7 bases matching TRBD1. This CDR3 is built from 13 residues. Germline V gene sequence: CDR1 SEHNR, CDR2 FQNEAQ (reference sequence). The CDR3 DNA follows: TGTGCCAGCAGATTAGGGACAGTCGGCGAGCAGTACTTC. It yields the protein CASRLGTVGEQYF.

The chain employs TRBV5-1 and TRBJ2-1; D uncertain. Germline-derived CDR1 and CDR2 are SGHRS and YFSETQ. The CDR3 runs 13 residues. The ends were cut back, 4 bases at V and 5 bases at J, with 10 bases in the middle. CDR3 region: CASSQGLHNEQFF. The CDR3 DNA reads as TGCGCCAGCAGCCAAGGGCTACACAATGAGCAGTTCTTC. The complete variable domain, with remaining parts taken from reference TRBV5-1 and TRBJ2-1, reads KAGVTQTPRYLIKTRGQQVTLSCSPISGHRSVSWYQQTPGQGLQFLFEYFSETQRNKGNFPGRFSGRQFSNSRSEMNVSTLELGDSALYLCASSQGLHNEQFFGPGTRLTVL.

This clonotype was seen a handful of times. The chain recombines TRBV2 with TRBJ2-1, with TRBD2 identical over 9 bases. J was trimmed by 10 bases and V by 7 bases; bases with no gene match: 8. Germline lookup yields CDR1 SNHLY and CDR2 FYNNEI. The length of the CDR3 is 13 residues. The DNA of the CDR3 is TGTGCCAGCATCAAGCGGGGGGCGCAAGAGCAGTTCTTC. Amino acid sequence: CASIKRGAQEQFF.

The rearrangement joins TRBV12-3 or TRBV12-4 to TRBJ1-2; possibly TRBD1 for D (5 bases). Trimming took off 6 bases at V and 8 bases at J, with 16 bases between the two ends. The CDR3 length is 13 residues. CDR3 bases: TGTGCCAGCAGCCAGCCTGGGGGTTCAGGCTACACCTTC. Encoded protein: CASSQPGGSGYTF.

The gene calls are TRBV20-1 and TRBJ2-1; D gene ambiguous. Germline V gene lookup returns CDR1 DFQATT and CDR2 SNEGSKA (reference sequence). The V end lost 7 bases, the J end lost 7 bases, and 8 bases lay between the germline ends. The CDR3 covers 10 residues. The CDR3 spells CSVQMNEQFF. The CDR3 DNA reads TGCAGTGTTCAGATGAATGAGCAGTTCTTC.

The table lists this clonotype with a few counts. The V gene is TRBV12-3 or TRBV12-4, the J gene TRBJ2-7; possible D gene TRBD2, 5 bases. This CDR3 contains 13 residues. Deletions cut 4 bases from V and 6 bases from J, with 13 bases between. CDR3 sequence (DNA): TGTGCCAGCAGTTCCCTTTACAGCGGCGAGCAGTACTTC. Protein sequence: CASSSLYSGEQYF.

The chain employs TRBV5-1 and TRBJ2-7, with 8 bases fitting TRBD1. The CDR3 totals 14 residues. J was trimmed by 10 bases and V by 6 bases; bases with no gene match: 15. Germline CDR1 and CDR2: SGHRS and YFSETQ. In DNA, the CDR3 is TGCGCCAGCAACCTCGGACAGGGCCCGACGGGACAGTACTTC. It specifies CASNLGQGPTGQYF.

This clonotype was picked up a small number of times. The genes are TRBV10-3 and TRBJ1-1; D call uncertain. V shed 0 bases and J shed 6 bases, with 11 bases lying between them. Germline CDR1 and CDR2: ENHRY and SYGVKD. This CDR3 is 14 amino acids long. The CDR3 is CAISESGKEPEAFF. CDR3 bases: TGTGCCATCAGTGAGTCAGGCAAGGAACCTGAAGCTTTCTTT.

This clonotype was found a few times. The CDR3 spells CASSPEGRRETQYF. In nucleotides, the CDR3 is TGTGCCAGCAGCCCCGAGGGCAGGAGAGAGACCCAGTACTTC. The chain links TRBV7-9 to TRBJ2-5; tentatively, D is TRBD2 (5 bases). With 5 bases removed from V and 4 bases from J, the gap between germline ends came to 14 bases. CDR1 and CDR2 (germline): SEHNR, FQNEAQ (reference sequence). CDR3 size: 14 residues. The whole variable domain, remainder taken from reference TRBV7-9 and TRBJ2-5, is DTGVSQNPRHKITKRGQNVTFRCDPISEHNRLYWYRQTLGQGPEFLTYFQNEAQLEKSRLLSDRFSAERPKGSFSTLEIQRTEQGDSAMYLCASSPEGRRETQYFGPGTRLLVL.

This clonotype was counted at least ten times. The chain is built from TRBV5-1 and TRBJ2-1; 7 nucleotides match TRBD2. The V gene's germline CDR1 is SGHRS and CDR2 YFSETQ. This CDR3 is 13 amino acids long. V dropped 3 bases and J dropped 4; count of bases not matched to a gene: 1. CDR3 nucleotide sequence: TGCGCCAGCAGCTGGGGGGGATACAATGAGCAGTTCTTC. Translated, it gives CASSWGGYNEQFF.